Described below is a single T cell receptor (beta chain) sequence and its context. The germline V gene encodes CDR1 MNHEY and CDR2 SVGAGI. The CDR3 consists of 14 residues. J lost 8 bases, V lost 1 base, and 6 bases had no gene match. This specimen comes from a study of human T cells and chemical hapten exposure. As for the study in general: Small discrepancies in pooled library volume mainly accounted for the varying TCR yields per sample.

TCRdb passed the RACE reads through MiXCR, listing each CDR3 protein once. The repertoire has tens of thousands of distinct CDR3 sequences, approximately 10% of them found once; the top ten carry 3.5% to 4.5%. Time point of the sample: pre-sensitization, week 0. Documented treatment: therapeutic diphenylcyclopropenone sensitization with weekly scalp DPC. This clonotype originated in a woman between 40 and 50 years old with alopecia areata. Some clones in this sample may be carry-over from other donors' samples. The specimen was whole blood, collected in connection with sensitization to the hapten diphenylcyclopropenone (DPC). The V and J genes are TRBV6-5 and TRBJ1-2, with 8 bases that match TRBD1. The CDR3 loop reads CASSYLTGTGGYTF. The CDR3, as DNA: TGTGCCAGCAGTTACTTAACCGGGACAGGAGGCTACACCTTC.